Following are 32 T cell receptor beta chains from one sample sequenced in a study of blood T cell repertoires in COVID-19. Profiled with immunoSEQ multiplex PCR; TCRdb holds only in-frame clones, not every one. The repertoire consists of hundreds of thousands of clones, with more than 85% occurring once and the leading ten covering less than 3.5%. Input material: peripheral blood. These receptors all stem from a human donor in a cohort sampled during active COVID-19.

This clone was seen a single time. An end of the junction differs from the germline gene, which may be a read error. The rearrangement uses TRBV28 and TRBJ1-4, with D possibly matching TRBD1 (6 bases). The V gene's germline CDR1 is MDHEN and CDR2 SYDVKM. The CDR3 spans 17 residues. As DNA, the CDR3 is TGTGCCAGCAGTTTAGGGTCGAAATTCAGGACAGACTCCTCGCGAGTTTTT. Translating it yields CASSLGSKFRTDSSRVF. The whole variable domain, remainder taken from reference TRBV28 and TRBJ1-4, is DVKVTQSSRYLVKRTGEKVFLECVQDMDHENMFWYRQDPGLGLRLIYFSYDVKMKEKGDIPEGYSVSREKKERFSLILESASTNQTSMYLCASSLGSKFRTDSSRVFGSGTQLSVL.

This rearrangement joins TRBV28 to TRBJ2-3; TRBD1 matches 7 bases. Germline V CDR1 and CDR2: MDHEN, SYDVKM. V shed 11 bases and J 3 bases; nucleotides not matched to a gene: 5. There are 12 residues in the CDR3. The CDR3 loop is CAVDRDTDTQYF. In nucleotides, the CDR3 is TGTGCCGTCGACAGGGATACAGATACGCAGTATTTT.

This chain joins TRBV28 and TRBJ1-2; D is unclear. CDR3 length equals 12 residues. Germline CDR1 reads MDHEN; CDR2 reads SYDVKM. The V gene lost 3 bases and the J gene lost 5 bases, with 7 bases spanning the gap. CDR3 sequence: CASSLSLYGYTF. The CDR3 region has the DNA TGTGCCAGCAGTTTGTCTTTATATGGCTACACCTTC.

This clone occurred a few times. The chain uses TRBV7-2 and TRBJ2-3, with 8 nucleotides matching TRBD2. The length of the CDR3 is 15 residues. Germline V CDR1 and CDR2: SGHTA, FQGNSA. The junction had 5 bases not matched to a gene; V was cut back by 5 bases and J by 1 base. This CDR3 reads CASSPDSGGTDTQYF. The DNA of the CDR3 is TGTGCCAGCAGCCCAGATAGCGGGGGCACAGATACGCAGTATTTT.

DNA of the CDR3: TGCGCCAGCAGCCAGGGCGTGGCTAGCGGGATCTACGAGCAGTACTTC. This codes for CASSQGVASGIYEQYF. V gene TRBV4-1 combines with J gene TRBJ2-7; TRBD2 matches at 9 bases. Trimming took 3 bases from V and 3 from J; bases not matched to a gene: 9. Germline-derived CDR1 and CDR2 are MGHRA and YSYEKL. The CDR3 covers 16 residues.

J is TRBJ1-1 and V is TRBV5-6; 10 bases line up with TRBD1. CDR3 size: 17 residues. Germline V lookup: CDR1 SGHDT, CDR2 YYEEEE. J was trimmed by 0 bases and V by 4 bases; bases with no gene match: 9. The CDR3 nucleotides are TGTGCCAGCAGCCCGGGACAGGGGATATTGCTGAACACTGAAGCTTTCTTT. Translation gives CASSPGQGILLNTEAFF.

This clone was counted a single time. The chain's CDR3 is CASSKDRENSNQPQHF. The CDR3 DNA sequence: TGTGCCAGCAGCAAAGACAGGGAAAATAGCAATCAGCCCCAGCATTTT. The chain uses TRBV21-1 and TRBJ1-5; the table's D call TRBD1 went unverified against the DNA. TRBV21-1 is assigned pseudogene status. CDR3 size: 16 residues.

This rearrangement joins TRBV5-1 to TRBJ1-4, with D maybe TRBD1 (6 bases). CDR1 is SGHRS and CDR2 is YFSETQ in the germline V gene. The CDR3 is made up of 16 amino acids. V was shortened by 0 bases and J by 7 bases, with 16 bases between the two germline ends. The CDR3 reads CASSLDQQGGGEKLFF. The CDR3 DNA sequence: TGCGCCAGCAGCTTGGACCAACAGGGAGGGGGTGAAAAACTGTTTTTT.

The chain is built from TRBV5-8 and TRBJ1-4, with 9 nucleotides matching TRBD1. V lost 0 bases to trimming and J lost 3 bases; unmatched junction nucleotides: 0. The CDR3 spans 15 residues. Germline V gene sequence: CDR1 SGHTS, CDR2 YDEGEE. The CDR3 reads CASSLGDRANEKLFF. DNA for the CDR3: TGTGCCAGCAGCTTGGGGGACAGGGCTAATGAAAAACTGTTTTTT.

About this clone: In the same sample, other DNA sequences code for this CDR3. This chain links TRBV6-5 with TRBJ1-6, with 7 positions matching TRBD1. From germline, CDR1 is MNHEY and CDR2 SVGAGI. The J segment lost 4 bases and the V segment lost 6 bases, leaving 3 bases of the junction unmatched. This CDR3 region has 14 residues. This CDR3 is CASSRTGYNSPLHF. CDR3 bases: TGTGCCAGCAGCCGGACAGGTTATAATTCACCCCTCCACTTT.

The CDR3 coding sequence is TGCGCCAGCAGCACCTCTAGCGGGAGTTTCGAGCAGTACTTC. Amino acid sequence: CASSTSSGSFEQYF. This sequence joins TRBV4-1 and TRBJ2-7; 10 bases map to TRBD2. V was clipped by 5 bases and J by 6 bases; unmatched bases: 7. The CDR3 runs to 14 residues. Germline CDR1 and CDR2: MGHRA and YSYEKL.

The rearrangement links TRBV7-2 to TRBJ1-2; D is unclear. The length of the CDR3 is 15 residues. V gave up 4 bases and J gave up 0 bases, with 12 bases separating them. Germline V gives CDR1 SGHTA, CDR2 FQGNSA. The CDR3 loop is CASSYNGSPNYGYTF. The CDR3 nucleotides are TGTGCCAGCAGCTATAACGGGTCCCCTAACTATGGCTACACCTTC.

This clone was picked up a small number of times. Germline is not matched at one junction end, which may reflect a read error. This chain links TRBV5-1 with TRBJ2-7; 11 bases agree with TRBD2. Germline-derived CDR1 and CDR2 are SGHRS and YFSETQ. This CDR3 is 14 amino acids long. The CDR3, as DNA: TGCGCCAGCAGCTTGGCTCCCGAGACTAGCGGGATTCACTTC. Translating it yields CASSLAPETSGIHF. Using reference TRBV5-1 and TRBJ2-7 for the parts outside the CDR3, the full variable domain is KAGVTQTPRYLIKTRGQQVTLSCSPISGHRSVSWYQQTPGQGLQFLFEYFSETQRNKGNFPGRFSGRQFSNSRSEMNVSTLELGDSALYLCASSLAPETSGIHFGPGTRLTVT.

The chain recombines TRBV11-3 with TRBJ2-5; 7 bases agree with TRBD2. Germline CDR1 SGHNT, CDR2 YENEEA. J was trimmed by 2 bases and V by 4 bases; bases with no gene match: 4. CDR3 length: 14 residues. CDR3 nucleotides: TGTGCCAGCAGCTCTGGGGAGGGGCAAGAGACCCAGTACTTC. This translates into CASSSGEGQETQYF.

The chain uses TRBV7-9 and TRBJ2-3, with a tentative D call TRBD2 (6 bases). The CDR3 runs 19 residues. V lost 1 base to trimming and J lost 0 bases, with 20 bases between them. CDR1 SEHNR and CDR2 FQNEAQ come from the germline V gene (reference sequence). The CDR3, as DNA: TGTGCCAGCAGCTTAGATCCGGGGACTCCACATCCTAGCACAGATACGCAGTATTTT. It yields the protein CASSLDPGTPHPSTDTQYF.

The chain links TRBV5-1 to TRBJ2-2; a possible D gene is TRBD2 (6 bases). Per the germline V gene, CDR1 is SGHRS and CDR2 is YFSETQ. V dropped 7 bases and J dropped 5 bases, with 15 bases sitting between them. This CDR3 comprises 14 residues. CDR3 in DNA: TGCGCCAGCTTCTCCGGGAGTTGGACCGGGGAGCTGTTTTTT. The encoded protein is CASFSGSWTGELFF.

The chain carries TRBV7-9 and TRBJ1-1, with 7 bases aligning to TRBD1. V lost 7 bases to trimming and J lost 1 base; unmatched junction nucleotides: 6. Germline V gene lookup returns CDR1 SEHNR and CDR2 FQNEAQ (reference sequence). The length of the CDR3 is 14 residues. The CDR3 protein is CASNPRQGNTEAFF. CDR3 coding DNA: TGTGCCAGCAACCCGAGACAGGGGAACACTGAAGCTTTCTTT.

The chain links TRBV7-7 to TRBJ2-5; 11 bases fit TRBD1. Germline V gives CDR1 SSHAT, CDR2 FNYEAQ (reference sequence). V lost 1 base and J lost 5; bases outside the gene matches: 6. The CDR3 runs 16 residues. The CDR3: CASSLGGTGGLETQYF. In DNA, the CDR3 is TGTGCCAGCAGCTTAGGAGGGACAGGGGGACTCGAGACCCAGTACTTC.

In nucleotides, the CDR3 is TGTGCCAGCAGTTTCGGGACTAGCGGGGGAGGGAATGAGCAGTTCTTC. This encodes CASSFGTSGGGNEQFF. This rearrangement joins TRBV27 to TRBJ2-1; 14 bases align to TRBD2. The CDR3 consists of 16 residues. The V gene end was trimmed by 3 bases and the J gene end by 7 bases; junction bases not matched to a gene: 5. Germline V gene lookup returns CDR1 MNHEY and CDR2 SMNVEV (reference sequence).

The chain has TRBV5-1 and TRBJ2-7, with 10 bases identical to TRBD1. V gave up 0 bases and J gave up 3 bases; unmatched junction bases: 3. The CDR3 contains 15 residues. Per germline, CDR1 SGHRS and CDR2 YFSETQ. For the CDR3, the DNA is TGCGCCAGCAGCTTGGCCGGGGACAGGGGCTACGAGCAGTACTTC. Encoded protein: CASSLAGDRGYEQYF.

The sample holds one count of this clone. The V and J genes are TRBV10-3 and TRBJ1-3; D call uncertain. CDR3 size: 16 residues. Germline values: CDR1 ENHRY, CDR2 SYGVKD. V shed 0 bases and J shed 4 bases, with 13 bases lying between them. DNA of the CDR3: TGTGCCATCAGTGAGTCGTCGGGTGCAGCCGGAAACACCATATATTTT. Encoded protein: CAISESSGAAGNTIYF.

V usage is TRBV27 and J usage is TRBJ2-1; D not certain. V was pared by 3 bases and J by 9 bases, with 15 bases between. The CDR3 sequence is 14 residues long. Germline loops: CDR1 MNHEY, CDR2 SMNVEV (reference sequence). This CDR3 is CASSFFDSSTEQFF. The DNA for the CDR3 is TGTGCCAGCAGTTTTTTCGACTCTTCGACTGAGCAGTTCTTC.

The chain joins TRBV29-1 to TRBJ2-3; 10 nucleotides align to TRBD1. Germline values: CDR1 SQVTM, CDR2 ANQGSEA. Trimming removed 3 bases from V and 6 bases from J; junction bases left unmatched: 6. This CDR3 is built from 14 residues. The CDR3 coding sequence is TGCAGCGTTGAGGGACAGGGGTCGCCGGATACGCAGTATTTT. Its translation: CSVEGQGSPDTQYF.

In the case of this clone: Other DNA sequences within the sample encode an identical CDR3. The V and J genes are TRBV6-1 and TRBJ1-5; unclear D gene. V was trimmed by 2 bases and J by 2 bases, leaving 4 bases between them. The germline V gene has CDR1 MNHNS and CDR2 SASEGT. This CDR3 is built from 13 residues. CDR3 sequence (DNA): TGTGCCAGCAGTGAAACGGGCAATCAGCCCCAGCATTTT. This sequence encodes CASSETGNQPQHF.

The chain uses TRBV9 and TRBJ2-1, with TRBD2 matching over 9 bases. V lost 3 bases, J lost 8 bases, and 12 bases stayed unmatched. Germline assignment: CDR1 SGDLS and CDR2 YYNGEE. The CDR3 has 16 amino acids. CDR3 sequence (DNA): TGTGCCAGCAGCGCCGACCGTAGCGGGAGTAGCGATGAGCAGTTCTTC. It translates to CASSADRSGSSDEQFF.

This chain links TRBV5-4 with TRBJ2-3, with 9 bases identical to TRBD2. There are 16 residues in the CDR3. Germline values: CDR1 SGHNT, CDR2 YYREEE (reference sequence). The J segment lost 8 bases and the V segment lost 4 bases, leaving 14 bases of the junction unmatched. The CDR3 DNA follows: TGTGCCAGCAGCGCGCGATCTAGCGGGGTACCACGTACGCAGTATTTT. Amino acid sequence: CASSARSSGVPRTQYF.

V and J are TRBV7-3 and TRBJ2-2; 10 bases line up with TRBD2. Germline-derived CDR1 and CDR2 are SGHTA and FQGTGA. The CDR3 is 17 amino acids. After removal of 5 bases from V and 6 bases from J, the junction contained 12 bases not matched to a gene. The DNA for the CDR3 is TGTGCCAGCAGCGCTAGGTCGAGAACTAGCGGGGCCGGGGAGCTGTTTTTT. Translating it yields CASSARSRTSGAGELFF. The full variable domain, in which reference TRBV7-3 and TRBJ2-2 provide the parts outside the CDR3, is GAGVSQTPSNKVTEKGKYVELRCDPISGHTALYWYRQSLGQGPEFLIYFQGTGAADDSGLPNDRFFAVRPEGSVSTLKIQRTERGDSAVYLCASSARSRTSGAGELFFGEGSRLTVL.

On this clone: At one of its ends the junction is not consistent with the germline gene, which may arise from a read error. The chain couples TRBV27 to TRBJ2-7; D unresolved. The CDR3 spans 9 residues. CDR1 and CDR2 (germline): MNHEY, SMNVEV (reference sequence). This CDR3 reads CLPPYEQYF. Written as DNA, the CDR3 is TGCCTCCCCCCCTACGAGCAGTACTTC.

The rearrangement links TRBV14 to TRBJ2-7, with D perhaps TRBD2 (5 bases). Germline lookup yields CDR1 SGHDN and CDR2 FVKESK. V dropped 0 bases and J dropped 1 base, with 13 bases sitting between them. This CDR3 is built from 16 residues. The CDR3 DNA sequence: TGTGCCAGCAGCCAAGATGGAGGATATCGGTCCTACGAGCAGTACTTC. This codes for CASSQDGGYRSYEQYF. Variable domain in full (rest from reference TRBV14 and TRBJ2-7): EAGVTQFPSHSVIEKGQTVTLRCDPISGHDNLYWYRRVMGKEIKFLLHFVKESKQDESGMPNNRFLAERTGGTYSTLKVQPAELEDSGVYFCASSQDGGYRSYEQYFGPGTRLTVT.

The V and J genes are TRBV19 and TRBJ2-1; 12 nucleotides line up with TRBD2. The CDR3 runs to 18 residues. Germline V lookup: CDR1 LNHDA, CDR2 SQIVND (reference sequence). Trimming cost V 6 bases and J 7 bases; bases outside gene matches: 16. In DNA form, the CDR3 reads TGTGCCAGTAGCCGGACTAGCGGGACCTATTTCTCGAAGAATGAGCAGTTCTTC. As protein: CASSRTSGTYFSKNEQFF.

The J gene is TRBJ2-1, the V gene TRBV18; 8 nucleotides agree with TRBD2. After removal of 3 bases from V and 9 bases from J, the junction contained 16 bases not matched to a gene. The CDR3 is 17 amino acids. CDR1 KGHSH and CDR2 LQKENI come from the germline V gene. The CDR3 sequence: CASSPGGGPWGNGEQFF. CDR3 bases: TGTGCCAGCTCACCCGGGGGGGGCCCCTGGGGGAATGGTGAGCAGTTCTTC.

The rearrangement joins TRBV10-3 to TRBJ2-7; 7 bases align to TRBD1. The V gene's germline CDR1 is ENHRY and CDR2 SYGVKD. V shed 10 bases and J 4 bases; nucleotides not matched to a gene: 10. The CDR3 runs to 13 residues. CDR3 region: CASNSGTAYEQYF. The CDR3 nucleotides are TGTGCCAGCAACTCCGGGACAGCGTACGAGCAGTACTTC.